This TCR beta chain originates from a study of CD8 T cells in Susac syndrome. Points from the study as a whole: The relatively small number of individuals in the TCR sequencing and HLA analysis was acknowledged by the study.

To note about this clonotype: The antigen is undetermined.

The study sequenced TCR beta in blood CD8+ and CD4+ T cells. RNA amounts of about 0.5 to 1 ug underwent reverse transcription with random hexamers. Amplification of TCR beta CDR3 used immunoSEQ multiplex PCR across 54 Vbeta and 13 Jbeta. TCRdb analysed the immunoSEQ multiplex PCR reads with MiXCR anew, one entry per CDR3 protein. The top ten clones hold 0.18% of a sample with 250,000 to 300,000 distinct CDR3 sequences, 70% to 90% of them seen once. Source material: CD8+ T cells from PBMCs. This TCR came from a human donor with multiple sclerosis.

As DNA, the CDR3 is TGCAGCGTTGAGGCTGGTTCCTACGAGCAGTACTTC. Its protein is CSVEAGSYEQYF. The rearrangement joins TRBV29-1 to TRBJ2-7; no clear D gene. Between the trimmed V and J ends, which lost 3 bases and 1 base, there was a span of 7 bases. The germline V gene encodes CDR1 SQVTM and CDR2 ANQGSEA. The CDR3 length is 12 residues.